The clone carrying this T cell receptor (beta chain) was detected only a few times. The data were obtained in a study of regulatory T cells in long-lasting Graves disease. CDR3-region Arm-PCR and iRepertoire HTBI primers produced the TCR beta libraries. Via MiXCR, TCRdb re-called the multiplex PCR reads, giving one row per CDR3 protein. The sample yields over 350,000 distinct CDR3 sequences, about 14% seen once. This CDR3 region has 13 residues. Germline V CDR1 and CDR2: SGHRS, YFSETQ. The V end lost 0 bases, the J end lost 6 bases, and 10 bases lay between the germline ends. Time point noted: newly diagnosed GD, antithyroid drugs for less than 3 months. PBMC-extracted RNA yielded the TCR library. Another study also made use of these data, one on T cells in Graves' hyperthyroidism and ophthalmopathy. As that study records: HTBI primers were the set used in a first-round RT-PCR of the TCR CDR3.

This TCR derives from a woman aged 50 to 60 with Graves disease. V and J are TRBV5-1 and TRBJ2-7; perhaps TRBD1 as D (5 bases). Sequences were derived from peripheral blood mononuclear cells (PBMCs), sampled at new diagnosis, from a patient treated with antithyroid drugs. CDR3 sequence: CASSLGGRGEQYF. Written as DNA, the CDR3 is TGCGCCAGCAGCTTGGGGGGTAGGGGCGAGCAGTACTTC. Drawing the rest from reference TRBV5-1 and TRBJ2-7, the complete variable domain is KAGVTQTPRYLIKTRGQQVTLSCSPISGHRSVSWYQQTPGQGLQFLFEYFSETQRNKGNFPGRFSGRQFSNSRSEMNVSTLELGDSALYLCASSLGGRGEQYFGPGTRLTVT.